Here is one T cell receptor beta chain with its context. This specimen belongs to a study of control samples from healthy donors and cancer patients. This CDR3 has 16 amino acids. CDR1 is MDHEN, CDR2 SYDVKM, per germline. J was trimmed by 2 bases and V by 6 bases; bases with no gene match: 11. Sequenced by immunoSEQ multiplex PCR; TCRdb stores in-frame clones only, minus some. This sample has around 120,000 clones, with 85% to 95% found just once. This TCR came from a man aged 25 to 40 in good health. Sequencing used blood. The chain recombines TRBV28 with TRBJ2-7; 9 bases match TRBD1. CDR3 region: CASRGNPGQGAYEQYF. DNA of the CDR3: TGTGCCAGCAGGGGAAATCCGGGACAGGGTGCCTACGAGCAGTACTTC. Full variable domain (missing parts from reference TRBV28 and TRBJ2-7): DVKVTQSSRYLVKRTGEKVFLECVQDMDHENMFWYRQDPGLGLRLIYFSYDVKMKEKGDIPEGYSVSREKKERFSLILESASTNQTSMYLCASRGNPGQGAYEQYFGPGTRLTVT.